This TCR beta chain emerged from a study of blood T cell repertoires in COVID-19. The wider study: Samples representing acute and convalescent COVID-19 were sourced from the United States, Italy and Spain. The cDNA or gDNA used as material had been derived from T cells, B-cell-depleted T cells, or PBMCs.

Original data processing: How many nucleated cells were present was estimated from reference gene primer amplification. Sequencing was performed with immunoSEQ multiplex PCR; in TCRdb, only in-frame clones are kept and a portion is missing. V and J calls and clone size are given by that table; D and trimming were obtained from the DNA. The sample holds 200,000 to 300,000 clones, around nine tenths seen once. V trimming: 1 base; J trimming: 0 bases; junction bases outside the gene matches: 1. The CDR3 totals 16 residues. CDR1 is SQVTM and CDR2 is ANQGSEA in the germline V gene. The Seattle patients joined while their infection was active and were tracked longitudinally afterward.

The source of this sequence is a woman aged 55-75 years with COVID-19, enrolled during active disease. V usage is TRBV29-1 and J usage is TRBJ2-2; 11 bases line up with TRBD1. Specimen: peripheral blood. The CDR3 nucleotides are TGCAGCGTTGAAGGGACAGGGGGCGCGAACACCGGGGAGCTGTTTTTT. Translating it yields CSVEGTGGANTGELFF.